The 24 T cell receptor beta chains presented below share a single source sample, sequenced in a study of blood T cell repertoires in COVID-19. Only in-frame clones appear in the TCRdb table, and some are missing; sequencing was by immunoSEQ multiplex PCR. The sample records 240,000 or so clones, approximately 90% being singletons. The sample consisted of peripheral blood. Receptors were obtained from a woman aged 40 to 50 who had recovered from COVID-19.

The rearrangement joins TRBV19 to TRBJ1-2; D perhaps matches TRBD1 (5 bases). CDR3 size: 15 residues. The germline V gene encodes CDR1 LNHDA and CDR2 SQIVND (reference sequence). Trimming shortened V by 6 bases and J by 4 bases, and 18 bases separated the two germline ends. CDR3 nucleotides: TGTGCCAGTAGGTCCATGACCTCCGGGGGCTATGGCTACACCTTC. Amino acids: CASRSMTSGGYGYTF.

The rearrangement uses TRBV19 and TRBJ1-3; TRBD1 is a possible D gene (5 bases). Germline CDR1 reads LNHDA; CDR2 reads SQIVND (reference sequence). Trimming stripped 3 bases from V and 2 bases from J, with 11 bases between. The CDR3 contains 15 residues. The CDR3 coding sequence is TGTGCCAGTAGTATTTGGAGGGGCGCTGGAAACACCATATATTTT. This encodes CASSIWRGAGNTIYF.

J is TRBJ2-1 and V is TRBV29-1; D perhaps matches TRBD2 (5 bases). V lost 4 bases to trimming and J lost 9 bases, with 16 bases between them. The germline V gene has CDR1 SQVTM and CDR2 ANQGSEA. The CDR3 has 13 residues. CDR3 loop: CSVGAGGRFEQFF. CDR3 nucleotide sequence: TGCAGCGTTGGGGCGGGCGGGCGGTTTGAGCAGTTCTTC.

The genes are TRBV5-6 and TRBJ2-5, with a possible D match to TRBD1 (5 bases). V was cut by 4 bases and J by 1 base, with 8 bases left in between. In germline, CDR1 is SGHDT, CDR2 YYEEEE. The CDR3 is 13 amino acids. The CDR3 nucleotides read TGTGCCAGCAGCCCGACAGTCCAAGAGACCCAGTACTTC. Amino acids: CASSPTVQETQYF.

The chain employs TRBV7-8 and TRBJ1-1; unclear D gene. The germline CDR1 and CDR2 sequences are SGHVS and FQNEAQ. V lost 1 base and J 11 bases, leaving 14 bases between the germline ends. The length of the CDR3 is 13 residues. This chain's CDR3 is CASSLEALGEAFF. CDR3 in DNA: TGTGCCAGCAGCTTAGAGGCTCTTGGGGAGGCTTTCTTT.

The genes are TRBV24-1 and TRBJ2-1; TRBD2 is a possible D gene (6 bases). This CDR3 contains 12 residues. CDR1 KGHDR and CDR2 SFDVKD come from the germline V gene. V was shortened by 3 bases and J by 13 bases, with 12 bases between the two germline ends. The DNA for the CDR3 is TGTGCCACCAGTGATGGGAGGAGCCACCAGTTCTTC. This sequence encodes CATSDGRSHQFF.

In its sample, this clone was seen once. The rearrangement joins TRBV5-4 to TRBJ1-1; possibly TRBD1 for D (5 bases). This CDR3 has 13 residues. The germline V and J ends were trimmed by 4 bases and 1 base, with 8 bases remaining between them. Germline V gene data show CDR1 as SGHNT and CDR2 as YYREEE (reference sequence). For the CDR3, the DNA is TGTGCCAGCAGCGGACATGCGAACACTGAAGCTTTCTTT. It specifies CASSGHANTEAFF.

This sequence joins TRBV9 and TRBJ2-3; 9 bases are a match to TRBD2. The V and J ends lost 0 bases and 6 bases, in that order; junction bases with no gene match: 11. Germline V lookup: CDR1 SGDLS, CDR2 YYNGEE. The CDR3 covers 17 residues. DNA for the CDR3: TGTGCCAGCAGCGTAGGGCAGGGGCGGGAGGGCCTTGATACGCAGTATTTT. It yields the protein CASSVGQGREGLDTQYF. The full variable domain, in which reference TRBV9 and TRBJ2-3 provide the parts outside the CDR3, is DSGVTQTPKHLITATGQRVTLRCSPRSGDLSVYWYQQSLDQGLQFLIQYYNGEERAKGNILERFSAQQFPDLHSELNLSSLELGDSALYFCASSVGQGREGLDTQYFGPGTRLTVL.

CDR3 in amino acids: CSVGGLYEQYF. The CDR3 coding sequence is TGCAGCGTCGGAGGGCTTTACGAGCAGTACTTC. The gene calls are TRBV29-1 and TRBJ2-7; a possible D gene is TRBD2 (6 bases). V lost 6 bases to trimming and J lost 4 bases, with 10 bases between them. Germline CDR1 and CDR2: SQVTM and ANQGSEA. The CDR3 length is 11 residues.

The gene calls are TRBV21-1 and TRBJ2-7; TRBD1 is taken as the D call from the table, unchecked against the DNA. TRBV21-1 is a documented pseudogene. CDR3 length: 13 residues. The chain's CDR3 is CATSGQGHYEQYV. In nucleotides, the CDR3 is TGTGCCACCTCGGGACAGGGCCACTACGAGCAGTACGTC.

This clone was seen once. The sample holds other DNA sequences that translate to the same CDR3. The chain links TRBV7-2 to TRBJ2-5; D perhaps matches TRBD2 (6 bases). CDR3 length equals 11 residues. The V gene's germline CDR1 is SGHTA and CDR2 FQGNSA. V was clipped by 5 bases and J by 5 bases, with 6 bases between them. The DNA of the CDR3 is TGTGCCAGCAGCCGGGGGGAGACCCAGTACTTC. Encoded protein: CASSRGETQYF. Variable domain in full (rest from reference TRBV7-2 and TRBJ2-5): GAGVSQSPSNKVTEKGKDVELRCDPISGHTALYWYRQSLGQGLEFLIYFQGNSAPDKSGLPSDRFSAERTGGSVSTLTIQRTQQEDSAVYLCASSRGETQYFGPGTRLLVL.

The rearrangement links TRBV7-8 to TRBJ2-2; D not certain. The V and J ends lost 7 bases and 1 base respectively, with 10 bases between them. Germline assignment: CDR1 SGHVS and CDR2 FQNEAQ. CDR3 length: 14 residues. The CDR3 coding sequence is TGTGCCAGCACCCATACCAGGAACACCGGGGAGCTGTTTTTT. It yields the protein CASTHTRNTGELFF.

The chain combines TRBV24-1 with TRBJ2-1; TRBD2 aligns across 12 bases. The V gene's germline CDR1 is KGHDR and CDR2 SFDVKD. The CDR3 covers 17 residues. Germline trimming cut 4 bases from V and 9 bases from J; bases unmatched to any gene: 12. Here the CDR3 DNA reads TGTGCCACCAGTGACCCCTCGTGGACTAGCGGGACGGGTGAGCAGTTCTTC. Its translation: CATSDPSWTSGTGEQFF.

V gene TRBV5-1 combines with J gene TRBJ2-1, with TRBD2 matching over 11 bases. CDR3 length: 14 residues. Trimming cost V 7 bases and J 6 bases; bases outside gene matches: 6. Germline V CDR1 and CDR2: SGHRS, YFSETQ. The CDR3 DNA reads TGCGCCAGCGGCTCGACTAGCGGGGCCAATGAGCAGTTCTTC. Protein: CASGSTSGANEQFF.

This chain connects TRBV5-1 to TRBJ2-2; 7 bases line up with TRBD1. This CDR3 spans 15 amino acids. The V segment lost 4 bases and the J segment 7 bases; nucleotides outside the gene matches: 10. Germline values: CDR1 SGHRS, CDR2 YFSETQ. The CDR3 loop reads CASSGGQQGFGELFF. CDR3 coding DNA: TGCGCCAGCAGCGGCGGACAACAGGGGTTCGGGGAGCTGTTTTTT.

The chain recombines TRBV7-2 with TRBJ2-3, with 11 nucleotides matching TRBD1. The CDR3 covers 15 residues. V lost 5 bases to trimming and J lost 3 bases; unmatched junction nucleotides: 4. Germline V gene data show CDR1 as SGHTA and CDR2 as FQGNSA. Here the CDR3 reads CASSPGQGVTDTQYF. CDR3 bases: TGTGCCAGCAGCCCGGGACAGGGGGTGACAGATACGCAGTATTTT.

The chain employs TRBV2 and TRBJ1-2; 8 bases are shared with TRBD1. Trimming took 8 bases from V and 0 from J; bases not matched to a gene: 5. This CDR3 comprises 14 residues. Per germline, CDR1 SNHLY and CDR2 FYNNEI. The CDR3 here is CASRRTGSNYGYTF. CDR3 sequence (DNA): TGTGCCAGCCGGCGGACAGGGTCTAACTATGGCTACACCTTC.

This chain links TRBV19 with TRBJ2-3; D unclear. The CDR3 covers 13 residues. The V gene's germline CDR1 is LNHDA and CDR2 SQIVND (reference sequence). V lost 3 bases and J lost 4, with 8 bases in between. The CDR3 coding sequence is TGTGCCAGTAGTATCCCCGGTGCAGATACGCAGTATTTT. Translated, it gives CASSIPGADTQYF.

The rearrangement links TRBV14 to TRBJ2-5; D may be TRBD2 (5 bases). Per the germline V gene, CDR1 is SGHDN and CDR2 is FVKESK. The CDR3 is 12 residues long. The V end lost 5 bases, the J end lost 7 bases, and 11 bases lay between the germline ends. The CDR3 DNA follows: TGTGCCAGCAGCAGAGGAGAGGGGACCCAGTACTTC. Protein: CASSRGEGTQYF.

The rearrangement links TRBV30 to TRBJ1-2; a weak D match, TRBD1 (6 bases). The CDR3 spans 14 residues. In germline, CDR1 is GTSNPN, CDR2 SVGIG (reference sequence). Trimming took off 0 bases at V and 1 base at J, with 9 bases between the two ends. As DNA, the CDR3 is TGTGCCTGGAGTGTGGAGGACAGTAACTATGGCTACACCTTC. It translates to CAWSVEDSNYGYTF. The variable domain in full, completed from reference TRBV30 and TRBJ1-2, reads SQTIHQWPATLVQPVGSPLSLECTVEGTSNPNLYWYRQAAGRGLQLLFYSVGIGQISSEVPQNLSASRPQDRQFILSSKKLLLSDSGFYLCAWSVEDSNYGYTFGSGTRLTVV.

The V call is TRBV9, the J call TRBJ1-1; possible D gene TRBD1, 6 bases. The CDR3 length is 13 residues. Germline lookup yields CDR1 SGDLS and CDR2 YYNGEE. The V end was cut by 4 bases, the J end by 9 bases, with 16 bases between. For the CDR3, the DNA is TGTGCCAGCAGCCTGGGGGGGGCGAATCAAGCTTTCTTT. Translated: CASSLGGANQAFF.

The chain joins TRBV3-1 (or the pseudogene TRBV3-2) to TRBJ2-3; 14 bases line up with TRBD2. The CDR3 is 18 residues long. V lost 0 bases to trimming and J lost 6 bases; unmatched junction nucleotides: 8. Per the germline V gene, CDR1 is LGHDT and CDR2 is YNNKEL (reference sequence). CDR3 coding DNA: TGTGCCAGCAGCCAAGATCTGGGACTAGCGGGAGTCCCCGATACGCAGTATTTT. Translation gives CASSQDLGLAGVPDTQYF.

The gene calls are TRBV5-6 and TRBJ2-1; 9 bases align to TRBD2. With V trimmed by 4 bases and J by 5 bases, 13 bases remained unmatched. CDR3 size: 17 residues. Germline values: CDR1 SGHDT, CDR2 YYEEEE. CDR3 loop: CASSPLRLAVQDNEQFF. The CDR3 DNA reads as TGTGCCAGCAGCCCCCTTCGACTAGCGGTCCAGGACAATGAGCAGTTCTTC.

Only one count was recorded for this clone. This chain links TRBV14 with TRBJ1-3; TRBD1 is a possible D gene (5 bases). Trimming left V 3 bases short and J 4 bases short, with 7 bases between. CDR1 is SGHDN, CDR2 FVKESK, per germline. The CDR3 length is 13 residues. CDR3 amino acids: CASSQAGGNTIYF. For the CDR3, the DNA is TGTGCCAGCAGCCAGGCAGGGGGAAACACCATATATTTT. The full variable domain, completed using reference TRBV14 and TRBJ1-3, is EAGVTQFPSHSVIEKGQTVTLRCDPISGHDNLYWYRRVMGKEIKFLLHFVKESKQDESGMPNNRFLAERTGGTYSTLKVQPAELEDSGVYFCASSQAGGNTIYFGEGSWLTVV.